Listed below are T cell receptor beta chains from one sample, sequenced in a study of CD8+ T cells in alopecia areata. Assay used: immunoSEQ multiplex PCR; TCRdb lists only in-frame clones, some missing. Of fewer than 20,000 clones listed, around three fifths were seen once; the top ten hold 6.1%. Sequenced here: skin, sampled at week 0. These receptors originate from a human donor with alopecia areata. Both conserved end residues are part of each CDR3. D genes are given only for firm matches. For some rows the clone size is stated as once, few or many, or as a class when expanded; others skip it.

>-|-|TRBV14|TRBJ2-4
CASSQGVGGAKNIQYF
TGTGCCAGCAGCCAAGGGGTCGGGGGTGCCAAAAACATTCAGTACTTC
>-|-|TRBV19|TRBJ2-2
CASGRLDNTGELFF
TGTGCCAGTGGTCGCCTAGATAACACCGGGGAGCTGTTTTTT
>-|-|TRBV6-6|TRBJ2-1
CASSYNEGTYEQFF
TGTGCCAGCAGTTACAATGAGGGGACGTATGAGCAGTTCTTC
>TRBD1|-|TRBV5-1|TRBJ1-1
CASTTTGGRTEAFF
TGCGCCAGCACCACGACAGGGGGAAGAACTGAAGCTTTCTTT
>-|-|TRBV27|TRBJ2-6
CASSGTSSKFGANVLTF
TGTGCCAGTTCCGGGACTTCGAGTAAGTTTGGGGCCAACGTCCTGACTTTC
>-|-|TRBV27|TRBJ1-2
CAAAPGRTYGYTF
TGTGCCGCGGCTCCGGGACGGACCTATGGCTACACCTTC
>TRBD1|-|TRBV7-6|TRBJ1-3
CASSLDGTGGSRGNTIYF
TGTGCCAGCAGCTTAGACGGGACAGGGGGATCAAGAGGAAACACCATATATTTT
>-|-|TRBV10-2|TRBJ2-5
CASSEGAEETQYF
TGCGCCAGCAGTGAGGGGGCAGAAGAGACCCAGTACTTC
>TRBD2|-|TRBV5-6|TRBJ2-2
CASSPGLAANTGELFF
TGTGCCAGCAGCCCGGGACTAGCGGCGAACACCGGGGAGCTGTTTTTT
>TRBD2|once|TRBV7-2|TRBJ2-4
CASSLSAVGLASQYF
TGTGCCAGCAGCTTAAGTGCCGTTGGACTAGCCTCTCAGTACTTC
>-|-|TRBV4-2|TRBJ2-3
CASSQGLSWEGSTDTQYF
TGTGCCAGCAGCCAAGGCTTAAGTTGGGAAGGGAGCACAGATACGCAGTATTTT
>-|-|TRBV14|TRBJ1-1
CASSPRRPVRLPMNTEAFF
TGTGCCAGCAGCCCGCGGCGGCCAGTGCGTCTTCCGATGAACACTGAAGCTTTCTTT
>TRBD1|once|TRBV4-2|TRBJ1-4
CASSQGLRQGGEKLFF
TGTGCCAGCAGCCAAGGACTGCGACAGGGAGGAGAAAAACTGTTTTTT
>-|-|TRBV6-5|TRBJ1-2
CASSEQGLYGYTF
TGTGCCAGCAGTGAACAGGGCCTCTATGGCTACACCTTC
>-|-|TRBV7-9|TRBJ1-2
CASSLELRQEDGYTF
TGTGCCAGCAGCTTAGAGTTGAGACAGGAGGATGGCTACACCTTC
>-|-|TRBV5-4|TRBJ2-5
CASSPIEEEQETQYF
TGTGCCAGCAGCCCTATAGAGGAGGAGCAAGAGACCCAGTACTTC
>-|-|TRBV28|TRBJ1-5
CASSFGLNYGLNQPQHF
TGTGCCAGCAGTTTCGGACTAAACTATGGGCTCAATCAGCCCCAGCATTTT
>-|medium-sized|TRBV27|TRBJ2-5
CASSRRPQETQYF
TGTGCCAGCAGCCGCCGGCCACAAGAGACCCAGTACTTC
>-|few|TRBV29-1|TRBJ1-1
CSVRRQLNTEAFF
TGCAGCGTTCGGCGACAGCTGAACACTGAAGCTTTCTTT
>-|few|TRBV7-2|TRBJ2-7
CASNSLARGGYYEQYF
TGTGCCAGCAACTCTCTCGCGAGGGGGGGTTACTACGAGCAGTACTTC
>TRBD2|-|TRBV4-3|TRBJ2-3
CASSPDGGSTDTQYF
TGCGCCAGCAGCCCGGACGGGGGGAGCACAGATACGCAGTATTTT
>-|few|TRBV13|TRBJ2-1
CASFGPPGEQFF
TGTGCCAGCTTTGGGCCGCCGGGAGAGCAGTTCTTC
>-|-|TRBV4-3|TRBJ2-2
CASAKVDNVANTGELFF
TGCGCCAGCGCTAAGGTTGACAACGTCGCGAACACCGGGGAGCTGTTTTTT
>-|few|TRBV27|TRBJ2-1
CATTSRRANEQFF
TGTGCCACCACGAGTCGCCGCGCCAATGAGCAGTTCTTC
>-|-|TRBV27|TRBJ2-1
CASVNVGAYNEQFF
TGTGCCAGCGTCAATGTGGGGGCGTACAATGAGCAGTTCTTC
>-|-|TRBV7-2|TRBJ1-1
CASSPPRTDMNTEAFF
TGTGCCAGCAGCCCCCCTAGAACAGATATGAACACTGAAGCTTTCTTT
>-|-|TRBV7-8|TRBJ1-3
CASSSSEGRLSGNTIYF
TGTGCCAGCAGCTCATCAGAGGGGCGCCTCTCTGGAAACACCATATATTTT